Described below is a single T cell receptor beta chain sequence and its context. This sample is part of a study of T cell changes during pregnancy in multiple sclerosis. The CDR3 is 15 residues long. J was trimmed by 5 bases and V by 3 bases; bases with no gene match: 2. Germline CDR1 reads SGHTA; CDR2 reads FQGTGA. The method was immunoSEQ multiplex PCR; TCRdb's version includes in-frame clones alone and lacks a portion of them. The profile shows approximately 60,000 clones, 92% of them singletons. The receptor's source is a female donor with multiple sclerosis, enrolled in a pregnancy study. Here the sequenced sample was CD4+ T cells from peripheral blood mononuclear cells, taken in the second trimester of pregnancy. This chain links TRBV7-3 with TRBJ2-2, with TRBD2 matching over 11 bases. In nucleotides, the CDR3 is TGTGCCAGCAGCTTTAGCGGGGGGGCAACCGGGGAGCTGTTTTTT. This codes for CASSFSGGATGELFF.